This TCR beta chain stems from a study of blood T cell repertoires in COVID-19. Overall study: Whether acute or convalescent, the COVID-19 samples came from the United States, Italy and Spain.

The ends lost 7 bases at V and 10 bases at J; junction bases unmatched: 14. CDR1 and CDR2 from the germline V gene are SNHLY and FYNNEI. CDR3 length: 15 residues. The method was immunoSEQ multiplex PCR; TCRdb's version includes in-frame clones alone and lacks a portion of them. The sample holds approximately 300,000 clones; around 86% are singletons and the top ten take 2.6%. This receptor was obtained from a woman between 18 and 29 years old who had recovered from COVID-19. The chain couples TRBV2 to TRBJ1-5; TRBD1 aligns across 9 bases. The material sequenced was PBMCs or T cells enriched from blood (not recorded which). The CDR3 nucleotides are TGTGCCAGCAAGACGGACAGGGGAAGCAAAGGACCCCAGCATTTT. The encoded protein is CASKTDRGSKGPQHF.